Described below is a single TCR beta chain sequence and its context. Its antigen is not known. Per germline, CDR1 SNHLY and CDR2 FYNNEI. V was clipped by 7 bases and J by 7 bases, with 16 bases between them. The CDR3 totals 13 residues. Assay used: immunoSEQ multiplex PCR; TCRdb lists only in-frame clones, some missing. The table records 84,000 or so clones, 85% to 90% of them present only once. This sample was included in a study of T cell responses to AZD1222 COVID-19 vaccine. Regarding the study as a whole: Donors were mostly white British, more females; clonal diversity possibly underestimated. Unmutated variant regions are reportedly targeted by nearly half of spike-specific TCRs. There were vaccine-associated CD4 TCRs across spike, dominant at 160-218 and 743-854.

The specimen comprised peripheral blood, sampled on day 0 of AZD1222 vaccination. This TCR was sampled from an adult in good health. The V gene is TRBV2, the J gene TRBJ1-1; tentative D call: TRBD1 (5 bases). The DNA for the CDR3 is TGTGCCAGCAAAAAGGGATGGGGGGATGAAGCTTTCTTT. This sequence encodes CASKKGWGDEAFF.